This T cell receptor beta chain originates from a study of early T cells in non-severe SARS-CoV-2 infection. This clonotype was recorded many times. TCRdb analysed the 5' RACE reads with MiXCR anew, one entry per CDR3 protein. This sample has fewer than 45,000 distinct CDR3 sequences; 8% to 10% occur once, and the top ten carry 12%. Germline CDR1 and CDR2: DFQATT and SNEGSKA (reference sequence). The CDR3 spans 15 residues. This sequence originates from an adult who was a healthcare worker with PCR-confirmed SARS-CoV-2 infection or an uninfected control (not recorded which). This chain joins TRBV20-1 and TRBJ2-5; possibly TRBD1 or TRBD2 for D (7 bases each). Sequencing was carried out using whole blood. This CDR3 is CAARRGLAVQETQYF. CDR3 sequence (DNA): TGCGCCGCGAGAAGGGGGCTAGCGGTTCAAGAGACCCAGTACTTC.